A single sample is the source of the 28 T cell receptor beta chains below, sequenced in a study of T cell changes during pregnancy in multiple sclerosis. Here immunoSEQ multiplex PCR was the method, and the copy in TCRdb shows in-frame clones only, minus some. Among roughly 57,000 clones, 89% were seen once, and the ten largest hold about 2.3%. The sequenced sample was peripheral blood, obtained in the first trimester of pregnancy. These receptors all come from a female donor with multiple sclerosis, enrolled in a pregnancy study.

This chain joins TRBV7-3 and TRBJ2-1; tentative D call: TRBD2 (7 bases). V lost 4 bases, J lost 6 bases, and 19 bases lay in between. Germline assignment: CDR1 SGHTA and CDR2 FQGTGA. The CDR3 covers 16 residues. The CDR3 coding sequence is TGTGCCAGCAGCTCCCAGGGAGGGACATCCGGCAATGAGCAGTTCTTC. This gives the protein CASSSQGGTSGNEQFF.

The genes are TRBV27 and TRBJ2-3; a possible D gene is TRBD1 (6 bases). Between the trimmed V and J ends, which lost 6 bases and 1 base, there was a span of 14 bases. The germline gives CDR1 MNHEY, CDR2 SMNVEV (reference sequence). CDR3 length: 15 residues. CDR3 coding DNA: TGTGCCAGCAGGCAAGGGGGACCTGGCACAGATACGCAGTATTTT. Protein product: CASRQGGPGTDTQYF.

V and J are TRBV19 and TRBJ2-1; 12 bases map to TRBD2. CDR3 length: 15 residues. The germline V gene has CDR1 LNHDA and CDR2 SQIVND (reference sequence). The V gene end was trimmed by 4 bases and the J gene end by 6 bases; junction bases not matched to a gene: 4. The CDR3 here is CASSNRLAGVNEQFF. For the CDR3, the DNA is TGTGCCAGTAGTAACCGACTAGCGGGAGTCAATGAGCAGTTCTTC.

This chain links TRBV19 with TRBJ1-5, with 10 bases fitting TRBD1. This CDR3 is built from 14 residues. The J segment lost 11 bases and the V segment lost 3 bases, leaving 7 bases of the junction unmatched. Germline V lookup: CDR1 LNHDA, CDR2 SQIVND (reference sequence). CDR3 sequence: CASSIDRGLDTQHF. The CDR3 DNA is TGTGCCAGTAGTATTGACAGGGGGCTGGATACCCAGCATTTT.

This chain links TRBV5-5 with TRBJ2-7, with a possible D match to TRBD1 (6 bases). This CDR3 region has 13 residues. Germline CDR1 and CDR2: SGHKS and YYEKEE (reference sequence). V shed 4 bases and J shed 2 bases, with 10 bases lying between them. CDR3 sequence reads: CASSVQGTYEQYF. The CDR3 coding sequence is TGTGCCAGCAGCGTCCAGGGGACCTACGAGCAGTACTTC.

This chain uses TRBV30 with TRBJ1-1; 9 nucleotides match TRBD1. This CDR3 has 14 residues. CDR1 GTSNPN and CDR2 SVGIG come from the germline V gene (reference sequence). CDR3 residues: CAVRGQGRPTEAFF. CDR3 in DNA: TGTGCGGTCCGCGGACAGGGGAGACCCACTGAAGCTTTCTTT. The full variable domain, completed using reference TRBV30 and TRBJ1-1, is SQTIHQWPATLVQPVGSPLSLECTVEGTSNPNLYWYRQAAGRGLQLLFYSVGIGQISSEVPQNLSASRPQDRQFILSSKKLLLSDSGFYLCAVRGQGRPTEAFFGQGTRLTVV.

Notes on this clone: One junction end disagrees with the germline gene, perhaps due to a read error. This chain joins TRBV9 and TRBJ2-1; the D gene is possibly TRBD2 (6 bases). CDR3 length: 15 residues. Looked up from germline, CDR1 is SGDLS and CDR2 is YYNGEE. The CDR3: CASSVAGDSNNEQFF. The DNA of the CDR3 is TGTGCCAGCAGCGTAGCTGGGGACTCCAACAATGAGCAGTTCTTC.

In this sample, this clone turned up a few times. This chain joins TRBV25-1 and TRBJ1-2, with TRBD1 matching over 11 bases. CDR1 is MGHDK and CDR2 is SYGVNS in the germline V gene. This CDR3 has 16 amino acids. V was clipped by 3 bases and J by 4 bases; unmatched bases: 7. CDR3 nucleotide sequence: TGTGCCAGCAGTGACTGGAGAGGACAGGGGGCCTATGGCTACACCTTC. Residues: CASSDWRGQGAYGYTF.

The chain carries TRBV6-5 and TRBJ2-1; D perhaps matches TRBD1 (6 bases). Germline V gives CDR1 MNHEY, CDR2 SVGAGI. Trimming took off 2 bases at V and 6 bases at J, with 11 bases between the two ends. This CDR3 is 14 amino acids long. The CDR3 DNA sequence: TGTGCCAGCAGTTACATGGCAGGGGTCAATGAGCAGTTCTTC. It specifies CASSYMAGVNEQFF.

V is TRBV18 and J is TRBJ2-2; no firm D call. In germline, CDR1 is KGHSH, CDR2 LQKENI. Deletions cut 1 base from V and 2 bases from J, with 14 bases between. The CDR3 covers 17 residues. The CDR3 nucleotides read TGTGCCAGCTCACCACGGAACGGTCAGACAAACACCGGGGAGCTGTTTTTT. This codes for CASSPRNGQTNTGELFF.

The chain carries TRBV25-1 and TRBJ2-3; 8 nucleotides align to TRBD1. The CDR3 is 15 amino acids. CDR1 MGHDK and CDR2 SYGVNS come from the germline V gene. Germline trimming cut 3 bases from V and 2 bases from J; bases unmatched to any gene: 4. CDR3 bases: TGTGCCAGCAGTGACGGGACAGGTATCACAGATACGCAGTATTTT. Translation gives CASSDGTGITDTQYF.

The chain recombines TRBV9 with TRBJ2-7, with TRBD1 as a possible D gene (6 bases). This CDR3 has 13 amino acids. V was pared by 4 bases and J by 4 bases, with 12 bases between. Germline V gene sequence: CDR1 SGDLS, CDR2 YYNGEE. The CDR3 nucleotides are TGTGCCAGCAGCCGACAGGACAGTTACGAGCAGTACTTC. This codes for CASSRQDSYEQYF.

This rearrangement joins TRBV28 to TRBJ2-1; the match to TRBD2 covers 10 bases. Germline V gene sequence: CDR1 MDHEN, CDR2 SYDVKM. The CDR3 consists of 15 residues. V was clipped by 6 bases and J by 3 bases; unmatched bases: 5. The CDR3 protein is CASSRASGGYNEQFF. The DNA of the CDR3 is TGTGCCAGCAGCCGGGCTAGCGGGGGCTACAATGAGCAGTTCTTC.

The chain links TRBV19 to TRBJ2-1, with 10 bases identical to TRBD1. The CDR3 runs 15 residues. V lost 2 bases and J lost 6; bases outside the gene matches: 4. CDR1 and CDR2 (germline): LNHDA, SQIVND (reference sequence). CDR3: CASSIRQGAGNEQFF. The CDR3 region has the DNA TGTGCCAGTAGTATAAGACAGGGGGCGGGCAATGAGCAGTTCTTC.

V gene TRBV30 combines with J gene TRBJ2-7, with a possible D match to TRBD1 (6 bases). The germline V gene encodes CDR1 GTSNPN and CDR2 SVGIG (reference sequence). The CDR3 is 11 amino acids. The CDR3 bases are TGTGCGGCCGGGACACGATACGAGCAGTACTTC. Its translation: CAAGTRYEQYF.

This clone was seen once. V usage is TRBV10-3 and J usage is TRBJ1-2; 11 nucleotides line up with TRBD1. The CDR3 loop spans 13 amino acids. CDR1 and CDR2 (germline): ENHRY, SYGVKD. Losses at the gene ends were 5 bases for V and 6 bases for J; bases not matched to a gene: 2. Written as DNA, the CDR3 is TGTGCCATCAGTAAGGACAGGGGGCATGGCTACACCTTC. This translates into CAISKDRGHGYTF.

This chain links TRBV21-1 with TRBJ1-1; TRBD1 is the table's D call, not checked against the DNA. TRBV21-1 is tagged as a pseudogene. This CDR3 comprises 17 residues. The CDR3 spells CASSTNRQNRMNTEAFF. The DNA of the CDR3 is TGTGCCAGCAGCACGAACAGGCAGAACCGCATGAACACTGAAGCTTTCTTT.

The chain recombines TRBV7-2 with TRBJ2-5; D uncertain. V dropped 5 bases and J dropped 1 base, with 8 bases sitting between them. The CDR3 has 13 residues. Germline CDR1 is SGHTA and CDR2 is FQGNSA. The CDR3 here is CASSPTFQETQYF. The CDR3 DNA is TGTGCCAGCAGCCCTACTTTCCAAGAGACCCAGTACTTC. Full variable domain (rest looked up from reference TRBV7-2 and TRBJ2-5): GAGVSQSPSNKVTEKGKDVELRCDPISGHTALYWYRQSLGQGLEFLIYFQGNSAPDKSGLPSDRFSAERTGGSVSTLTIQRTQQEDSAVYLCASSPTFQETQYFGPGTRLLVL.

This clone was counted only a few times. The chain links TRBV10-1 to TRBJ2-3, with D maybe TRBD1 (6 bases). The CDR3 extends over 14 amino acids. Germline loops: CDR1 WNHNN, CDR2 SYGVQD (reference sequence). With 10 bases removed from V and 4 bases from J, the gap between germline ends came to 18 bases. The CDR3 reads CATNQGHLSDTQYF. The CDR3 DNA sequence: TGCGCCACAAACCAGGGACACTTGTCAGATACGCAGTATTTT.

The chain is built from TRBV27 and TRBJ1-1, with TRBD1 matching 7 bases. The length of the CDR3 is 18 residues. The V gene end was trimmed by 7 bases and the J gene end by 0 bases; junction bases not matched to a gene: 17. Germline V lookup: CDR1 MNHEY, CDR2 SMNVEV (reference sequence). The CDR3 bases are TGTGCCAGCATCCTGTTCGCTTCTCGGGACAGCCTGAACACTGAAGCTTTCTTT. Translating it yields CASILFASRDSLNTEAFF.

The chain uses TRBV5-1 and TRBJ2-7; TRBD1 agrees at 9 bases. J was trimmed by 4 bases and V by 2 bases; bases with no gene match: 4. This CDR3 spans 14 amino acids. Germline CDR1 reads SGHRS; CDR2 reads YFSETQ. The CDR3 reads CASSFGTGNYEQYF. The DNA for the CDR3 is TGCGCCAGCAGCTTTGGGACAGGGAATTACGAGCAGTACTTC.

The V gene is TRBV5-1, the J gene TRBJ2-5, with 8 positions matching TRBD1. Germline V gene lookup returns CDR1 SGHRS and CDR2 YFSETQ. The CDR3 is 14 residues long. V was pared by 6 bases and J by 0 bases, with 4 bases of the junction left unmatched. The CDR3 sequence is CASTGTGYQETQYF. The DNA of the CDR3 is TGCGCCAGCACCGGGACAGGCTACCAAGAGACCCAGTACTTC.

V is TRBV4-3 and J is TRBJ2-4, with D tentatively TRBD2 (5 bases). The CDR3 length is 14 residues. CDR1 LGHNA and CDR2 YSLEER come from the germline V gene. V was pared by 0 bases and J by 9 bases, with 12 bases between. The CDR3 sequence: CASSQDSAAGIQYF. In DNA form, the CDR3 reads TGCGCCAGCAGCCAAGATAGCGCGGCAGGCATTCAGTACTTC.

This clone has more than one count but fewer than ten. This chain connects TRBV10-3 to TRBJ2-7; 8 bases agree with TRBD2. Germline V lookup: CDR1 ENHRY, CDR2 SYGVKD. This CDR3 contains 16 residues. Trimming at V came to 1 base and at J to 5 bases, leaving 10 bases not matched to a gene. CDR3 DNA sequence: TGTGCCATCAGTGAGTTAAGGACGGGGGGGCCCCACGAGCAGTACTTC. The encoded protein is CAISELRTGGPHEQYF.

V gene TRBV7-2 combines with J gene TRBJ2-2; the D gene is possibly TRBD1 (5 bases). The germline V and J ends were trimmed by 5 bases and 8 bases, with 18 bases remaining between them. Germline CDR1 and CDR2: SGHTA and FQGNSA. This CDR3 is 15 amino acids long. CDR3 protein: CASSRLGQGSGELFF. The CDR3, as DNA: TGTGCCAGCAGCCGACTCGGGCAGGGCTCGGGGGAGCTGTTTTTT.

CDR3 sequence reads: CAWSVRADYTDTQYF. The CDR3 DNA is TGTGCCTGGAGTGTACGAGCGGACTACACAGATACGCAGTATTTT. The chain uses TRBV30 and TRBJ2-3, with a weak D call TRBD2 (6 bases). Germline V gene data show CDR1 as GTSNPN and CDR2 as SVGIG (reference sequence). This CDR3 is built from 15 residues. Trimming stripped 0 bases from V and 2 bases from J, with 12 bases between.

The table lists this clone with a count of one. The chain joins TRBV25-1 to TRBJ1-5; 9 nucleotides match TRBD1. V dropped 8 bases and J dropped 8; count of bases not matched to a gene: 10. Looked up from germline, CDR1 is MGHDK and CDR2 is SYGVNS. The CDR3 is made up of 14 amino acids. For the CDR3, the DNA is TGTGCCAGCGGATCCGGGACAGGGAAGGAGCCCCAGCATTTT. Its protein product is CASGSGTGKEPQHF.

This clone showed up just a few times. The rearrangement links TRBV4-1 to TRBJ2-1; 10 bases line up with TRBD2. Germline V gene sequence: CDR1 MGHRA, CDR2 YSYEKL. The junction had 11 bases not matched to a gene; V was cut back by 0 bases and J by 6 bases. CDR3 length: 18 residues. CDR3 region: CASSQDGQGTSEPNEQFF. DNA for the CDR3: TGCGCCAGCAGCCAAGATGGCCAGGGGACTAGCGAACCCAATGAGCAGTTCTTC.